The rows below give T cell receptor beta chains drawn from one sample of a study of Siglec-9 on CD8 T cells in melanoma. Sequenced by immunoSEQ multiplex PCR; TCRdb stores in-frame clones only, minus some. The sample lists roughly 35,000 clones, approximately 83% seen once, with about 1.8% in the top ten. Sample: Siglec-9- CD8+ T cells sorted from blood. The receptors derive from a human donor in good health. Each CDR3 is given with its conserved first and last residue. D genes are given only for firm matches. Clone size appears in some rows only: once, few, many, or a class for an expanded clone.

clone size,J gene,D gene,V gene,CDR3 protein,CDR3 DNA
-,TRBJ2-7,-,TRBV19,CASSIGAYRGEQYF,TGTGCCAGTAGTATCGGGGCTTACCGCGGGGAGCAGTACTTC
-,TRBJ2-7,-,TRBV19,CASSISDISTREQYF,TGTGCCAGTAGTATCTCGGACATCTCCACCCGCGAGCAGTACTTC
-,TRBJ1-5,TRBD1,TRBV11-2,CASSREGAYEGGNQPQHF,TGTGCCAGCAGCCGAGAGGGGGCATATGAGGGGGGCAATCAGCCCCAGCATTTT
-,TRBJ2-7,-,TRBV29-1,CSFRTLAYEQYF,TGCAGCTTTCGGACACTAGCCTACGAGCAGTACTTC
-,TRBJ1-3,-,TRBV28,CASSTWRGTGNTIYF,TGTGCCAGCAGTACCTGGCGGGGAACCGGAAACACCATATATTTT
-,TRBJ2-7,-,TRBV30,CAWSGVRNSYEQYF,TGTGCCTGGAGTGGGGTACGGAACTCCTACGAGCAGTACTTC
-,TRBJ1-5,-,TRBV7-9,CASSLDRVEVNQPQHF,TGTGCCAGCAGCTTAGACAGGGTTGAGGTGAATCAGCCCCAGCATTTT
-,TRBJ2-1,-,TRBV18,CASSPGEGASYNEQFF,TGTGCCAGCTCACCCGGGGAGGGGGCTTCTTACAATGAGCAGTTCTTC
-,TRBJ2-7,-,TRBV11-2,CAADRDPSSYEQYF,TGTGCCGCAGACCGGGACCCATCTTCGTACGAGCAGTACTTC
-,TRBJ1-5,-,TRBV21-1,CASNQPQHF,TGTGCCAGCAACCAGCCCCAGCATTTT
few,TRBJ1-1,-,TRBV5-4,CASSLGRTDEAFF,TGTGCCAGCAGCTTGGGACGGACAGATGAAGCTTTCTTT
-,TRBJ1-3,TRBD1,TRBV9,CASSVGQGVGNTIYF,TGTGCCAGCAGCGTAGGACAGGGAGTAGGAAACACCATATATTTT
-,TRBJ2-1,TRBD2,TRBV10-3,CAISRTSGINEQFF,TGTGCCATCAGTCGGACTAGCGGGATAAATGAGCAGTTCTTC
-,TRBJ2-5,-,TRBV2,CASSGTKETQYF,TGTGCCAGCAGTGGGACTAAAGAGACCCAGTACTTC
-,TRBJ2-7,-,TRBV25-1,CASRALYEQYF,TGTGCCAGCAGAGCCCTCTACGAGCAGTACTTC
-,TRBJ2-1,-,TRBV7-7,CASSLVTVYGEQFF,TGTGCTAGCAGCTTAGTAACGGTCTATGGGGAGCAGTTCTTC
-,TRBJ1-6,-,TRBV7-9,CASSGTVNSPLHF,TGTGCCAGCAGCGGGACGGTGAATTCACCCCTCCACTTT
-,TRBJ2-3,-,TRBV11-3,CASSPPTDTQYF,TGTGCCAGCAGCCCGCCCACAGATACGCAGTATTTT
-,TRBJ1-6,-,TRBV7-6,CASSARPAGEDCWSPLHF,TGTGCCAGCAGCGCACGGCCCGCGGGGGAAGACTGTTGGTCACCCCTCCACTTT
-,TRBJ2-7,-,TRBV13,CASSFGLEGYEQYF,TGTGCCAGCAGCTTCGGCCTAGAGGGTTACGAGCAGTACTTC
-,TRBJ2-5,-,TRBV7-9,CASSRWGMGTQETQYF,TGTGCCAGCAGCCGGTGGGGGATGGGCACACAAGAGACCCAGTACTTC
-,TRBJ2-2,TRBD2,TRBV19,CASSWEGSNTGELFF,TGTGCCAGTTCATGGGAGGGATCGAACACCGGGGAGCTGTTTTTT
once,TRBJ2-7,TRBD2,TRBV7-9,CASSPRDPGLAGSTYEQYF,TGTGCCAGCAGTCCAAGGGACCCGGGACTAGCGGGATCGACCTACGAGCAGTACTTC
-,TRBJ1-3,-,TRBV13,CASSLGRQDSGNTIYF,TGTGCCAGCAGCTTAGGTAGGCAGGACTCTGGAAACACCATATATTTT
-,TRBJ1-3,-,TRBV4-1,CASSQETRSGNTIYF,TGCGCCAGCAGCCAGGAAACTAGGTCTGGAAACACCATATATTTT